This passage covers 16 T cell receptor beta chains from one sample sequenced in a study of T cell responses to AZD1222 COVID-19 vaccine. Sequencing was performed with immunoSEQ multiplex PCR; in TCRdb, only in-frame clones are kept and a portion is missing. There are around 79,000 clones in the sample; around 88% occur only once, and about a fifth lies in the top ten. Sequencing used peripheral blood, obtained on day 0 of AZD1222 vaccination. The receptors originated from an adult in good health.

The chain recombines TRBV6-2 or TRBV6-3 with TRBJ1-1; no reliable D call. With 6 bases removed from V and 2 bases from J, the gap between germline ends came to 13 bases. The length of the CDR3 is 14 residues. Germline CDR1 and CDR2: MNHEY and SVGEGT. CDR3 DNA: TGTGCCAGCAGCCCCCGGAGAGAAAACACTGAAGCTTTCTTT. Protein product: CASSPRRENTEAFF.

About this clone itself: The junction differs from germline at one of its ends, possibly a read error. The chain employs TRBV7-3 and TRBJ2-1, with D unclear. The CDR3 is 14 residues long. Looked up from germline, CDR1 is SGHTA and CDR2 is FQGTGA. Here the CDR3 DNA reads TGTGCCAGCAGCCTAACCGGACCCTACAATGAGCAGTTCTTC. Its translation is CASSLTGPYNEQFF.

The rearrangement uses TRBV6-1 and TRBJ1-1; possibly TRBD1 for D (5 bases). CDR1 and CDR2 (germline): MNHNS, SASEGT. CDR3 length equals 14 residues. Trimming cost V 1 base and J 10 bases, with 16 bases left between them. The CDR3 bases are TGTGCCAGCAGTGAAGTGGCCGGGGGGTCAAGAGCTTTCTTT. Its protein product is CASSEVAGGSRAFF.

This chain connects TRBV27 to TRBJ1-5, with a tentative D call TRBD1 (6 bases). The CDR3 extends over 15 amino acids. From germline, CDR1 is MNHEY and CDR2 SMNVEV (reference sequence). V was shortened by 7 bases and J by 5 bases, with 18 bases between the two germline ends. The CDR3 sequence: CASTSLGGADQPQHF. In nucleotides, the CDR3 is TGTGCCAGCACCTCCCTCGGGGGGGCTGATCAGCCCCAGCATTTT.

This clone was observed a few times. The chain's CDR3 is CASSQGTEITYEQYF. In nucleotides, the CDR3 is TGTGCCAGCAGCCAAGGGACAGAGATAACCTACGAGCAGTACTTC. The genes are TRBV3-1 (or the pseudogene TRBV3-2) and TRBJ2-7; the D gene is possibly TRBD1 (6 bases). The V end was cut by 1 base, the J end by 2 bases, with 12 bases between. The CDR3 is 15 amino acids. Germline CDR1 LGHDT, CDR2 YNNKEL (reference sequence).

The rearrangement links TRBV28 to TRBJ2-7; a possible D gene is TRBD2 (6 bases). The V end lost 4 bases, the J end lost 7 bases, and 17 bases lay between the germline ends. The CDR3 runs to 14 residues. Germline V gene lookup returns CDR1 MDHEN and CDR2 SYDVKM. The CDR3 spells CASSSPAGSWEQYF. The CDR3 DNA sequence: TGTGCCAGCAGTTCTCCCGCGGGGTCGTGGGAGCAGTACTTC.

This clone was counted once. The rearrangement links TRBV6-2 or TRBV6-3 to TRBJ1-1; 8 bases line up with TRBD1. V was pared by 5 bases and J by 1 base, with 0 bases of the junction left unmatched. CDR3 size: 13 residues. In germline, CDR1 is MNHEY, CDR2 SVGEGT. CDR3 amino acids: CASSDRGNTEAFF. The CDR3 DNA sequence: TGTGCCAGCAGTGACAGGGGGAACACTGAAGCTTTCTTT.

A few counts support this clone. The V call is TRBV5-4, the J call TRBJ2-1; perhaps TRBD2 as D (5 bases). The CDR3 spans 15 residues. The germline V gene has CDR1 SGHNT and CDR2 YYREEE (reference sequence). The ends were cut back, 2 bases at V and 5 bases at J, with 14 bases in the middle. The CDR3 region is CASSFRRGYNNEQFF. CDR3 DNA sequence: TGTGCCAGCAGCTTTCGTCGAGGGTATAACAATGAGCAGTTCTTC.

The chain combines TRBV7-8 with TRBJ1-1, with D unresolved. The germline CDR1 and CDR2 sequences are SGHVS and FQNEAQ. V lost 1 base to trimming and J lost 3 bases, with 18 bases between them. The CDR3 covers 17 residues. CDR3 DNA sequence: TGTGCCAGCAGCTTAGTGGGGAGGGCTGTGCCGGACACTGAAGCTTTCTTT. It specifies CASSLVGRAVPDTEAFF.

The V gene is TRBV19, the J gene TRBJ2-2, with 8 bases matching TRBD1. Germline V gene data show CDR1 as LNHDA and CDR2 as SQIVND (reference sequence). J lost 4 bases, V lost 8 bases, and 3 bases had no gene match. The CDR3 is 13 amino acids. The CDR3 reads CASHDRGTGELFF. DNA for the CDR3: TGTGCCAGTCACGACAGGGGCACCGGGGAGCTGTTTTTT.

The CDR3: CASSLGTALGETQYF. The CDR3 DNA is TGTGCCAGCAGCTTAGGGACAGCCTTGGGGGAGACCCAGTACTTC. The chain combines TRBV7-3 with TRBJ2-5; 7 nucleotides agree with TRBD1. From germline, CDR1 is SGHTA and CDR2 FQGTGA. Unmatched junction bases numbered 8, after V lost 2 bases and J lost 5 bases. The CDR3 length is 15 residues.

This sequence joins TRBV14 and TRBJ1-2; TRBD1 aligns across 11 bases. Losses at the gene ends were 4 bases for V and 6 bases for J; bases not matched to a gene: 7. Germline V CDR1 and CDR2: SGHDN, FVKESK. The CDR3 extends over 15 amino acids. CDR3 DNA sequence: TGTGCCAGCAGCCGGTTGGGACAGGGGGAGGATGGCTACACCTTC. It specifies CASSRLGQGEDGYTF.

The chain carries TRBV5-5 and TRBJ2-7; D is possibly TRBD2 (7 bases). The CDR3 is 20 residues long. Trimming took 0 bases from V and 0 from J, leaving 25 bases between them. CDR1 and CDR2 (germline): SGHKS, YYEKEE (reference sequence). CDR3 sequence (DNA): TGTGCCAGCAGCTTGGAAGGGGGGGCTATAGGTCTCACGAGCTCCTACGAGCAGTACTTC. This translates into CASSLEGGAIGLTSSYEQYF.

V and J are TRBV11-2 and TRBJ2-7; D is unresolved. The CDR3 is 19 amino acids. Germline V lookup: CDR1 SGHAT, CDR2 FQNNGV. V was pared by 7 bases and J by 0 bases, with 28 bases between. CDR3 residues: CASTTLKYRLTPYSYEQYF. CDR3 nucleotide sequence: TGTGCCAGCACCACGCTTAAGTACAGACTTACTCCCTACTCCTACGAGCAGTACTTC.

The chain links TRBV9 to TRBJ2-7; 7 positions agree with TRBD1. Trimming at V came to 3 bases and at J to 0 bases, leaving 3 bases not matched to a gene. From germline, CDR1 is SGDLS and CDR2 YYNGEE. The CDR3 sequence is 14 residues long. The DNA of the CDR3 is TGTGCCAGCAGCGGAAGGGACAGCTCCTACGAGCAGTACTTC. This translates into CASSGRDSSYEQYF.

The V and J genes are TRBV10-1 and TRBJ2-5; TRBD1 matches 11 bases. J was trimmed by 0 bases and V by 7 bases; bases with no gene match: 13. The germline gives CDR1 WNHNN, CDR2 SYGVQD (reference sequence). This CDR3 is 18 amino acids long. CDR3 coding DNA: TGCGCCAGCACCAGACGGGGACAGGGGGATACGTACCAAGAGACCCAGTACTTC. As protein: CASTRRGQGDTYQETQYF.